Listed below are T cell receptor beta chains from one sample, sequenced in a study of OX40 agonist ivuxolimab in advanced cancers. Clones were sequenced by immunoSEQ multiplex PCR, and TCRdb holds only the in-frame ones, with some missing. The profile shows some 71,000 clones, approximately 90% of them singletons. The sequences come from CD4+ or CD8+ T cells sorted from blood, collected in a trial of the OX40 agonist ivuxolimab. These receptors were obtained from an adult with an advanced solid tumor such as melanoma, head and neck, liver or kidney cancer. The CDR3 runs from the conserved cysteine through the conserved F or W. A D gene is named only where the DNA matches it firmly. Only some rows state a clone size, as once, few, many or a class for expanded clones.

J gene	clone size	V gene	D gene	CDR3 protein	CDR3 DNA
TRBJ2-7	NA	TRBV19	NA	CASVGPGYEQYF	TGTGCCAGCGTAGGGCCAGGCTACGAGCAGTACTTC
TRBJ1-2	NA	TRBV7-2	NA	CASSSDIQEGGYTF	TGTGCCAGCAGCTCAGACATTCAGGAAGGGGGCTACACCTTC
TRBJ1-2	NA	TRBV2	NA	CASRGDGLLLGYTF	TGTGCCAGCAGGGGGGACGGCCTACTATTGGGCTACACCTTC
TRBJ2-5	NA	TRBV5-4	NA	CASSLFETQYF	TGTGCCAGCAGCTTGTTTGAGACCCAGTACTTC
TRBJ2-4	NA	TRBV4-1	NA	CASSQGSQEQIAKNIQYF	TGCGCCAGCAGCCAAGGCAGTCAGGAGCAGATAGCCAAAAACATTCAGTACTTC
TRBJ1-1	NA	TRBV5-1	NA	CASSPDGGTEAFF	TGCGCCAGCAGCCCGGATGGGGGCACTGAAGCTTTCTTT
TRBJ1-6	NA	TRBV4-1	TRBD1	CASSQGPRGRLGPLHF	TGCGCCAGCAGCCAAGGGCCCAGGGGGCGCCTAGGACCCCTCCACTTT
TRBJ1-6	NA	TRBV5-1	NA	CASSFHRSSYNSPLHF	TGCGCCAGCAGTTTCCACAGGAGCTCCTATAATTCACCCCTCCACTTT
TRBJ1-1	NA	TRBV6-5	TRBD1	CASSTTGSNTEAFF	TGTGCCAGCAGCACGACAGGGAGCAACACTGAAGCTTTCTTT
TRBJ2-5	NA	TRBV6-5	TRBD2	CASSYSTSGGQETQYF	TGTGCCAGCAGTTACTCGACTAGCGGGGGACAAGAGACCCAGTACTTC
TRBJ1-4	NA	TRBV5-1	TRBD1	CASSFEDRVEEKLFF	TGCGCCAGCAGCTTCGAGGACAGGGTCGAAGAAAAACTGTTTTTT
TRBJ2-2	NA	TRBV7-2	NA	CASSWVFGELFF	TGTGCCAGCAGCTGGGTCTTCGGGGAGCTGTTTTTT
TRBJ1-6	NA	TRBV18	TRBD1	CASSPQSQGAVHF	TGTGCCAGCTCACCACAATCCCAGGGGGCAGTCCACTTT
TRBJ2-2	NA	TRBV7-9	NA	CASSLVPNTGELFF	TGTGCCAGCAGCTTAGTTCCGAACACCGGGGAGCTGTTTTTT
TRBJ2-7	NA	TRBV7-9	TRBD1	CASSTRTGTGALEQYF	TGTGCCAGCAGCACAAGAACCGGGACAGGGGCTTTGGAGCAGTACTTC
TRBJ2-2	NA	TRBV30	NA	CAWSVLTVELFF	TGTGCCTGGAGTGTACTCACAGTCGAGCTGTTTTTT
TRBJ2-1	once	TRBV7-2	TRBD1	CASSFGQVTYNEQFF	TGTGCCAGCAGCTTTGGACAGGTTACTTACAATGAGCAGTTCTTC
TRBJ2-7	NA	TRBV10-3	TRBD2	CAISGAGDEQYF	TGTGCCATCAGTGGAGCGGGGGACGAGCAGTACTTC
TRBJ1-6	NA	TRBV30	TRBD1	CAWSLADRGNSPLHF	TGTGCCTGGAGTCTGGCGGACAGGGGGAATTCACCCCTCCACTTT
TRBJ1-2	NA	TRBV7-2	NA	CASSPDANWHGYTF	TGTGCCAGCAGCCCCGATGCAAACTGGCATGGCTACACCTTC
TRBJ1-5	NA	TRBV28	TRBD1	CASNAGGDGQPQHF	TGTGCCAGCAATGCAGGGGGGGACGGTCAGCCCCAGCATTTT
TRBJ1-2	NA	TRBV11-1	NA	CASSLGVRASGYTF	TGTGCCAGCAGCTTAGGTGTCAGGGCGTCTGGCTACACCTTC
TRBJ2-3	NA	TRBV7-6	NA	CASSLPAADTQYF	TGTGCCAGCAGCTTACCGGCGGCAGATACGCAGTATTTT
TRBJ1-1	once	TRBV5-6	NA	CASSLILRLNTEAFF	TGTGCCAGCAGCTTGATTCTGCGCCTGAACACTGAAGCTTTCTTT
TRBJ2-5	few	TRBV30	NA	CAWSGGFPGPVIPKTQYF	TGTGCCTGGAGTGGGGGTTTTCCGGGACCGGTCATTCCGAAGACCCAGTACTTC
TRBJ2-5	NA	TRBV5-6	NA	CASSLLGGETQYF	TGTGCCAGCAGCTTGCTGGGAGGAGAGACCCAGTACTTC
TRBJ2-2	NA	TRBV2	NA	CASTEGANTGELFF	TGTGCCAGCACCGAGGGGGCGAACACCGGGGAGCTGTTTTTT
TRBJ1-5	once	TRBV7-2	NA	CASSSANSNQPQHF	TGTGCCAGCAGCTCGGCTAATAGCAATCAGCCCCAGCATTTT
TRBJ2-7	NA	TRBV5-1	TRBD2	CASSLVTSASYEQYF	TGCGCCAGCAGCTTGGTAACTAGCGCCTCCTACGAGCAGTACTTC
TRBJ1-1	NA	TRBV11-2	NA	CASSLVGGTVNTEAFF	TGTGCCAGCAGCTTGGTTGGAGGGACGGTGAACACTGAAGCTTTCTTT
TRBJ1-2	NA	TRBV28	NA	CASSLLSEGYTF	TGTGCCAGCAGTTTACTCTCAGAGGGCTACACCTTC
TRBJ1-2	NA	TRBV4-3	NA	CASSLVAGAGYTF	TGCGCCAGCAGCCTAGTTGCAGGGGCGGGCTACACCTTC
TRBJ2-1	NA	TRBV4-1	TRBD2	CASRTLAGELNEQFF	TGCGCCAGCCGAACACTAGCGGGGGAGCTTAATGAGCAGTTCTTC